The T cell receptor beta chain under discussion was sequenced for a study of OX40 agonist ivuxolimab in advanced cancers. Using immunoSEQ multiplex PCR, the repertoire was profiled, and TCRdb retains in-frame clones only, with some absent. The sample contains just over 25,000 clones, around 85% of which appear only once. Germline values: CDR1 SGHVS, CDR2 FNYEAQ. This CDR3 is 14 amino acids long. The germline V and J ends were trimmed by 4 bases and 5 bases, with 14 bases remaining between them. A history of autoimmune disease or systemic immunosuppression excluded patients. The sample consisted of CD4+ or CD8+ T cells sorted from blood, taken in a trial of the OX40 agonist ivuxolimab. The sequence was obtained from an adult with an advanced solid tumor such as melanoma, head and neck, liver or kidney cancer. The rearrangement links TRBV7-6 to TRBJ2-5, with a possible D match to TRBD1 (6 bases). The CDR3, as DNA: TGTGCCAGCAGCTACGGACAGAGGCGTGAGACCCAGTACTTC. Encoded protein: CASSYGQRRETQYF.